This T cell receptor (beta chain) was identified in a study of glioma-infiltrating T cells. Study details: Presurgical dexamethasone in glioma patients lasted six or fewer days.

Regarding the study as a whole: CDR3 overlap between tissue and blood was very small. A blood CDR3 motif signature was depleted in highly divergent patients. Tissue-blood divergence was below expectation in non-neoplastic patients, above in gliomas.

CDR1 and CDR2 (germline): DFQATT, SNEGSKA (reference sequence). This CDR3 region has 14 residues. The V end lost 6 bases, the J end lost 0 bases, and 12 bases lay between the germline ends. The table lists this clonotype with a few counts. What it recognizes is unknown. TCR alpha and beta CDR3 regions were amplified from RNA using iRepertoire nested multiplex PCR. TCRdb used MiXCR to reprocess the multiplex PCR reads, holding one entry per CDR3 protein. The repertoire has fewer than 500,000 distinct CDR3 sequences, around 38% of them found once; the top ten carry 12%. This TCR derives from a human donor with low-grade glioma or glioblastoma, undergoing nonglioma brain surgery, or in good health (not recorded which). The source material was glioma tissue, nonneoplastic brain tissue, or PBMCs (not recorded which). The chain recombines TRBV20-1 with TRBJ1-5, with D unclear. CDR3 coding DNA: TGCAGTGCAAACACCGGGGTTAGCAATCAGCCCCAGCATTTT. Protein sequence: CSANTGVSNQPQHF.